What follows are 12 T cell receptor beta chains derived from one specimen sequenced in a study of cytomegalovirus exposure and HLA in healthy donors. PCR involved 60 Vbeta and 13 Jbeta primers. Profiled with immunoSEQ multiplex PCR; TCRdb holds only in-frame clones, not every one. This table has 150,000 to 200,000 clones, around 80% appearing once. Sequencing was performed on PBMCs. The origin of the receptors is a middle-aged woman in good health and CMV-seronegative.

The rearrangement uses TRBV30 and TRBJ1-1; D is unresolved. CDR1 and CDR2 (germline): GTSNPN, SVGIG (reference sequence). V was shortened by 2 bases and J by 7 bases, with 14 bases between the two germline ends. This CDR3 has 13 amino acids. CDR3 protein: CAWSSDYISEAFF. The CDR3 nucleotides are TGTGCCTGGAGTTCCGACTACATTAGTGAAGCTTTCTTT.

This clone has a single count. V and J are TRBV7-2 and TRBJ2-3; the D gene is possibly TRBD2 (6 bases). The V end lost 3 bases, the J end lost 0 bases, and 10 bases lay between the germline ends. The CDR3 runs 15 residues. Germline CDR1 is SGHTA and CDR2 is FQGNSA. The CDR3 region has the DNA TGTGCCAGCAGCTTCGCCAGCGGGAGCACAGATACGCAGTATTTT. Translating it yields CASSFASGSTDTQYF.

About this clone itself: The conserved phenylalanine or tryptophan is not found at the CDR3 terminus, so this likely reflects a read error. The DNA is omitted, as the CDR3 cannot be located on it reliably, and the CDR3 follows TCRdb's listing. This chain joins TRBV19 and TRBJ2-7; TRBD2, the table's D call, was not compared with the DNA. Ends included, the CDR3 has 12 residues. Per the germline V gene, CDR1 is LNHDA and CDR2 is SQIVND (reference sequence). The CDR3 here is CASSSQMGLKVI.

This chain links TRBV5-1 with TRBJ2-7; 9 bases line up with TRBD2. CDR3 length: 16 amino acids. V dropped 0 bases and J dropped 2; count of bases not matched to a gene: 6. CDR1 is SGHRS, CDR2 YFSETQ, per germline. In nucleotides, the CDR3 is TGCGCCAGCAGCTTGGCCAAGGTAGCGGGAGCCTACGAGCAGTACTTC. This codes for CASSLAKVAGAYEQYF. Using reference TRBV5-1 and TRBJ2-7 for the parts outside the CDR3, the full variable domain is KAGVTQTPRYLIKTRGQQVTLSCSPISGHRSVSWYQQTPGQGLQFLFEYFSETQRNKGNFPGRFSGRQFSNSRSEMNVSTLELGDSALYLCASSLAKVAGAYEQYFGPGTRLTVT.

In its sample, this clone was seen once. The chain has TRBV29-1 and TRBJ2-2; D might be TRBD1 (5 bases). Looked up from germline, CDR1 is SQVTM and CDR2 is ANQGSEA. The V end was cut by 7 bases, the J end by 3 bases, with 6 bases between. The CDR3 runs 11 residues. The CDR3 nucleotides are TGCAGCGGGGGCCACACCGGGGAGCTGTTTTTT. Translated, it gives CSGGHTGELFF.

The chain joins TRBV5-4 to TRBJ2-3; TRBD1 is a possible D gene (7 bases). The CDR3 loop spans 14 amino acids. The ends were cut back, 0 bases at V and 4 bases at J, with 9 bases in the middle. Germline V gives CDR1 SGHNT, CDR2 YYREEE (reference sequence). The CDR3 sequence: CASSLAGGPDTQYF. The DNA for the CDR3 is TGTGCCAGCAGCTTGGCAGGGGGGCCAGATACGCAGTATTTT.

The chain uses TRBV25-1 and TRBJ2-3; 14 nucleotides line up with TRBD2. This CDR3 is built from 16 residues. Germline CDR1 and CDR2: MGHDK and SYGVNS. With 8 bases clipped from V and 3 bases from J, the junction kept 7 bases outside the gene matches. The CDR3, as DNA: TGTGCCAGCTCCGCCGGGACTAGCGGGAGAACAGATACGCAGTATTTT. Its translation: CASSAGTSGRTDTQYF.

This clone appeared a few times. J is TRBJ1-2 and V is TRBV15; D unresolved. In germline, CDR1 is LNHNV, CDR2 YYDKDF (reference sequence). This CDR3 is 15 amino acids long. The ends were cut back, 0 bases at V and 4 bases at J, with 12 bases in the middle. The CDR3 DNA sequence: TGTGCCACCAGCAGAGATGGCATGGCAGTCTATGGCTACACCTTC. It is translated as CATSRDGMAVYGYTF.

The chain carries TRBV9 and TRBJ1-1, with 10 bases that match TRBD1. The CDR3 spans 16 residues. Germline values: CDR1 SGDLS, CDR2 YYNGEE. J was trimmed by 6 bases and V by 6 bases; bases with no gene match: 14. DNA for the CDR3: TGTGCCAGCACCGAAGTGGGACAGGGGTGGACACCTGAAGCTTTCTTT. Residues: CASTEVGQGWTPEAFF.

The chain combines TRBV28 with TRBJ2-2; 10 nucleotides align to TRBD2. Unmatched junction bases numbered 4, after V lost 7 bases and J lost 5 bases. The CDR3 contains 14 residues. In germline, CDR1 is MDHEN, CDR2 SYDVKM. Written as DNA, the CDR3 is TGTGCCAGCATGGAAGCGGGGGGGACCGGGGAGCTGTTTTTT. Its protein product is CASMEAGGTGELFF.

The chain recombines TRBV7-9 with TRBJ2-5; D ambiguous. Germline CDR1 and CDR2: SEHNR and FQNEAQ (reference sequence). V was shortened by 6 bases and J by 0 bases, with 11 bases between the two germline ends. The CDR3 sequence is 14 residues long. DNA for the CDR3: TGTGCCAGCAGGCCCCACTCGAACCAAGAGACCCAGTACTTC. Encoded protein: CASRPHSNQETQYF.

V and J are TRBV9 and TRBJ2-2; 8 bases line up with TRBD2. CDR3 length equals 18 residues. The junction had 12 bases not matched to a gene; V was cut back by 0 bases and J by 5 bases. Germline CDR1 is SGDLS and CDR2 is YYNGEE. Here the CDR3 reads CASSVVPGEIAGTGELFF. For the CDR3, the DNA is TGTGCCAGCAGCGTAGTCCCCGGGGAGATAGCGGGGACCGGGGAGCTGTTTTTT.